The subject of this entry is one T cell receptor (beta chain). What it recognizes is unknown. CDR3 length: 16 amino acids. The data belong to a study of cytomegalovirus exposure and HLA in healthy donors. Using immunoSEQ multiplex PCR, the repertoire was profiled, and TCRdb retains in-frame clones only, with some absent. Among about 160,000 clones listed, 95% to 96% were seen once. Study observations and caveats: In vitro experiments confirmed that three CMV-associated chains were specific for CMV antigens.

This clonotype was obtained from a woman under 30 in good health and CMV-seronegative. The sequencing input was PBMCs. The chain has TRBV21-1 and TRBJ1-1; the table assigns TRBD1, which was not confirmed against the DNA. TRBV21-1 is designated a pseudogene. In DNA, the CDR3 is TGTGCCAGCCGCATACAACAGGGGGCGAGGAAAGTTGAAGCTTTCTTT. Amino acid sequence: CASRIQQGARKVEAFF.